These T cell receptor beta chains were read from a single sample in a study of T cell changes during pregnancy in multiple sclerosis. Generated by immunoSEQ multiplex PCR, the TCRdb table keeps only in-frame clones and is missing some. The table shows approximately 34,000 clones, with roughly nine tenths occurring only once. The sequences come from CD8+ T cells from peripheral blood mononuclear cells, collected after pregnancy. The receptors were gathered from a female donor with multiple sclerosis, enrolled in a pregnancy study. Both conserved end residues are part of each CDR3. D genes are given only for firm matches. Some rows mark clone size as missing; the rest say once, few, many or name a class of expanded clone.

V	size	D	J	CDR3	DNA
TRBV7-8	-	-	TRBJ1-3	CASSLIIGAHGSGNTIYF	TGTGCCAGCAGCTTAATTATTGGGGCCCACGGCTCTGGAAACACCATATATTTT
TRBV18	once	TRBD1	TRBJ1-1	CASSPADRPGTEAFF	TGTGCCAGCTCACCGGCGGACAGGCCGGGCACTGAAGCTTTCTTT
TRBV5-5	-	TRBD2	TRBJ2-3	CASSGERGSTDTQYF	TGTGCCAGCAGCGGGGAGCGGGGGAGCACAGATACGCAGTATTTT
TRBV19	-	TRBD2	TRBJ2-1	CASTPGGSSYNEQFF	TGTGCCAGTACTCCCGGGGGGAGCTCCTACAATGAGCAGTTCTTC
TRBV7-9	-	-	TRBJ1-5	CATRGGDNQPQHF	TGTGCCACGCGGGGAGGGGACAATCAGCCCCAGCATTTT
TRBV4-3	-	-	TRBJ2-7	CASSLERGSSYEQYF	TGCGCCAGCAGCCTAGAACGGGGGAGCTCCTACGAGCAGTACTTC
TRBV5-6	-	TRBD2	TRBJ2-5	CASSLLTSGGDQETQYF	TGTGCCAGCAGCTTATTGACTAGCGGGGGGGACCAAGAGACCCAGTACTTC
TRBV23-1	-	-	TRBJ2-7	CASSHNYEQYF	TGCGCCAGCAGTCATAACTACGAGCAGTACTTC
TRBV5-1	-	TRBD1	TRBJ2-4	CASSTGTGTKNIQYF	TGCGCCAGCAGCACCGGGACAGGGACCAAAAACATTCAGTACTTC
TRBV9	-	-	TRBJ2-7	CASSVGRGEQYF	TGTGCCAGCAGCGTAGGCAGGGGCGAGCAGTACTTC
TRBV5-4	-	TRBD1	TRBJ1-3	CASSLDRGSGNTIYF	TGTGCCAGCAGCCTAGACAGGGGTTCTGGAAACACCATATATTTT
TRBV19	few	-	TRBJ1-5	CASSRTLNQPQHF	TGTGCCAGTAGCCGGACATTGAATCAGCCCCAGCATTTT
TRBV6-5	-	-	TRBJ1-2	CASSKVGEGYGYTF	TGTGCCAGCTCGAAAGTGGGGGAGGGGTATGGCTACACCTTC
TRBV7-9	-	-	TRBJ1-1	CASSITGDTEAFF	TGTGCCAGCAGCATAACGGGGGACACTGAAGCTTTCTTT
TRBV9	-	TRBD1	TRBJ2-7	CASSGQGYEQYF	TGTGCCAGCTCGGGACAGGGGTACGAGCAGTACTTC
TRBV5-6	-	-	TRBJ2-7	CASSSPRSAWYEQYF	TGTGCCAGCAGCTCCCCGAGGTCGGCGTGGTACGAGCAGTACTTC
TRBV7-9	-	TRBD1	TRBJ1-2	CASSSPGQNPARHYGYTF	TGTGCCAGCAGCTCACCGGGACAGAATCCGGCGCGCCACTATGGCTACACCTTC
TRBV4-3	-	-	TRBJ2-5	CASSQDWPAGAWETQYF	TGCGCCAGCAGCCAAGATTGGCCCGCGGGGGCCTGGGAGACCCAGTACTTC
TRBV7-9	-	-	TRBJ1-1	CASSFWAGGNTEAFF	TGTGCCAGCAGCTTCTGGGCGGGGGGGAACACTGAAGCTTTCTTT
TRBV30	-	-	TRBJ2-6	CAWIPDNPLTSGANVLTF	TGTGCCTGGATTCCGGACAACCCCTTGACCTCTGGGGCCAACGTCCTGACTTTC
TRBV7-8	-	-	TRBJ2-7	CASSHTTGNPYEQYF	TGTGCCAGCAGTCATACCACAGGCAACCCTTACGAGCAGTACTTC
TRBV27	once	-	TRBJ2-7	CASSLLPGLQVAEQYF	TGTGCCAGCAGTTTATTGCCGGGACTCCAAGTCGCCGAGCAGTACTTC
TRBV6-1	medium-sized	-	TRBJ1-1	CASSSTENTEAFF	TGTGCCAGCAGCTCCACAGAGAACACTGAAGCTTTCTTT